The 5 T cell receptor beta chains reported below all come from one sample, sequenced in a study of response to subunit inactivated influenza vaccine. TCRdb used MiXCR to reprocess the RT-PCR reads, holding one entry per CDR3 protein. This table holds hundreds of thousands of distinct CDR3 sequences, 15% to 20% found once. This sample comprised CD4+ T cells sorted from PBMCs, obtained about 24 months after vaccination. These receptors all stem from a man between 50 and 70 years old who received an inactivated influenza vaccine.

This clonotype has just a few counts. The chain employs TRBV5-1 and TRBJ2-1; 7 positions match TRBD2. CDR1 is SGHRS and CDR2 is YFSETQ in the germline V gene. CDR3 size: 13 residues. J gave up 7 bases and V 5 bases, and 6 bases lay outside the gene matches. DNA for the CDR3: TGCGCCAGCAGAGGCGGGAGACATAATGAGCAGTTCTTC. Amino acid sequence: CASRGGRHNEQFF.

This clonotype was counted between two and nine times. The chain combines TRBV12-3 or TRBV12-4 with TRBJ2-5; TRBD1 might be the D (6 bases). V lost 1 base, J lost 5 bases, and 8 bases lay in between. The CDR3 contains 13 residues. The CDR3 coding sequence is TGTGCCAGCAGTTTAGTCCAGGGGGAGACCCAGTACTTC. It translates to CASSLVQGETQYF.

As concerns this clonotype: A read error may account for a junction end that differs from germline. This CDR3 reads CASGLDSGRIDTQYF. Here the CDR3 DNA reads TGCGCCAGCGGCTTAGATAGCGGGAGAATAGATACGCAGTATTTT. V usage is TRBV5-1 and J usage is TRBJ2-3; TRBD2 matches 9 bases. Per the germline V gene, CDR1 is SGHRS and CDR2 is YFSETQ. CDR3 length: 15 amino acids.

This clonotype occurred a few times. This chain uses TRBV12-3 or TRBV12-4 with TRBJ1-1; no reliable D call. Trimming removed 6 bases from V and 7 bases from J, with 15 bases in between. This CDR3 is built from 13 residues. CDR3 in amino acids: CASSPSAAGEAFF. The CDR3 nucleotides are TGTGCCAGCAGCCCATCGGCGGCTGGTGAAGCTTTCTTT.

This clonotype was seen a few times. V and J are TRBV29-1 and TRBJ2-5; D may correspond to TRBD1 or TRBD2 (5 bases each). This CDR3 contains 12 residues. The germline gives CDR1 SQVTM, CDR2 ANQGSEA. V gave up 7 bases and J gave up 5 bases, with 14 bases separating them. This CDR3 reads CSAGTNWETQYF. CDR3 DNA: TGCAGCGCGGGGACGAACTGGGAGACCCAGTACTTC.